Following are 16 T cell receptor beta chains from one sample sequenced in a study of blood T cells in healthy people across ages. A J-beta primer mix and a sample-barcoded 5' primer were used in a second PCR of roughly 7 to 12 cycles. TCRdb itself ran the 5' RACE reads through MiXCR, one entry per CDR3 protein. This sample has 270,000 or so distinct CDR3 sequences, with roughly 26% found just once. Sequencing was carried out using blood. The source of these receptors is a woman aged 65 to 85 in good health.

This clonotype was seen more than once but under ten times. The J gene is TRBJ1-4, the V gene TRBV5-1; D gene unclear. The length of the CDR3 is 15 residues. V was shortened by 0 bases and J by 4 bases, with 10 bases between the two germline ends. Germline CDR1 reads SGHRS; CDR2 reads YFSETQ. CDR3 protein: CASSLAGLGNEKLFF. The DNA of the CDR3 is TGCGCCAGCAGCTTGGCGGGGTTGGGTAATGAAAAACTGTTTTTT.

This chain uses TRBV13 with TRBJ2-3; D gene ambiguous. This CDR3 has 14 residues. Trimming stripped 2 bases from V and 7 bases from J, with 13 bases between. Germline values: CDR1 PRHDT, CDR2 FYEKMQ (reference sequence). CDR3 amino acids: CASSLRQTLNTQYF. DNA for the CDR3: TGTGCCAGCAGCTTACGTCAGACACTAAATACGCAGTATTTT.

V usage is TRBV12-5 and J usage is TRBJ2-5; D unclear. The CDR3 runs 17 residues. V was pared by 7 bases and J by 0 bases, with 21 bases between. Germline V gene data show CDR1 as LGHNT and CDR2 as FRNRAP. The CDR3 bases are TGTGCTAGTGCGAGTGGGGTGGCAGCACAGTACCAAGAGACCCAGTACTTC. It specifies CASASGVAAQYQETQYF.

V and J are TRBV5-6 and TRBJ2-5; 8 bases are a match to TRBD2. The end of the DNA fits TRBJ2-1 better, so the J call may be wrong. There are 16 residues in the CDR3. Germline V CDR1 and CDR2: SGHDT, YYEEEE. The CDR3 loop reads CASSAKAGAPRDEQFF. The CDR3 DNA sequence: TGTGCCAGCAGCGCCAAAGCGGGAGCTCCCAGAGATGAGCAGTTCTTC.

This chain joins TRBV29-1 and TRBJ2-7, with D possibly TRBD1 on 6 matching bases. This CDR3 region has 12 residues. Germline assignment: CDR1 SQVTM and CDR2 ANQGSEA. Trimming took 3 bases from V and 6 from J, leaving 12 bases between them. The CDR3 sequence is CSVDGWGLEQYF. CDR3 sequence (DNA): TGCAGCGTTGACGGGTGGGGGCTCGAGCAGTACTTC.

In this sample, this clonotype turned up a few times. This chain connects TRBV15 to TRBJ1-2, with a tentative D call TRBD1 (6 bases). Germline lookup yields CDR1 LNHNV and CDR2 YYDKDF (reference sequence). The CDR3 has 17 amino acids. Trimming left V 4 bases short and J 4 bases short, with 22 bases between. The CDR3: CATSTGIRTVETYGYTF. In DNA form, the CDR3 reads TGTGCCACCAGCACAGGCATTCGGACAGTCGAGACCTATGGCTACACCTTC.

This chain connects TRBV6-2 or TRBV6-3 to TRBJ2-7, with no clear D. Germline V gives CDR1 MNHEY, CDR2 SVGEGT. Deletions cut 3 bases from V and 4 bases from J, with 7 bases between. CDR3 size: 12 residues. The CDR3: CASSYRRYEQYF. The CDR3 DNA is TGTGCCAGCAGTTATAGAAGATACGAGCAGTACTTC.

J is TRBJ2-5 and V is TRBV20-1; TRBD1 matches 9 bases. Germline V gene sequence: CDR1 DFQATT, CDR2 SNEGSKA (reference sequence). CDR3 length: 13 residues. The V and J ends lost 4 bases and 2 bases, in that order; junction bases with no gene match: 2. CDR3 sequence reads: CSATGQGQETQYF. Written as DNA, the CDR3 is TGCAGTGCTACGGGACAGGGTCAAGAGACCCAGTACTTC.

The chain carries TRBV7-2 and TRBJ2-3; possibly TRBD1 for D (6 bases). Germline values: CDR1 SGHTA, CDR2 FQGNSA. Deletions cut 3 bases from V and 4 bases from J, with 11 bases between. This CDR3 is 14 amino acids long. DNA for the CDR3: TGTGCCAGCAGCTTGTTGGGGGCTGCAGATACGCAGTATTTT. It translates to CASSLLGAADTQYF.

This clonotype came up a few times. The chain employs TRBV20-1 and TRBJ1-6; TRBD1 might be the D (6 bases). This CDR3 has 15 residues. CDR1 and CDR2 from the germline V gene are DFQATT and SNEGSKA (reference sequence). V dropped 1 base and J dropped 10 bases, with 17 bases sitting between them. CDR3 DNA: TGCAGTGCTAGAGTCCTTGACAGGCTTGGCTCACCCCTCCACTTT. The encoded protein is CSARVLDRLGSPLHF.

CDR3 region: CSAKRTVVFF. CDR3 nucleotide sequence: TGCAGTGCGAAGAGGACAGTCGTGTTCTTT. This chain uses TRBV20-1 with TRBJ1-1, with D possibly being TRBD1 (6 bases). The V end lost 6 bases, the J end lost 14 bases, and 16 bases lay between the germline ends. The CDR3 loop spans 10 amino acids. Germline CDR1 DFQATT, CDR2 SNEGSKA (reference sequence).

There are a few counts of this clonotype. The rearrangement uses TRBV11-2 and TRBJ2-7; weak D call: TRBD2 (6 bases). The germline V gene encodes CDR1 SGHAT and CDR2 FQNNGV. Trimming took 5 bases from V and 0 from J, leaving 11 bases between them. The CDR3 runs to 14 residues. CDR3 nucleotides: TGTGCCAGCAGCCGGGACTTGAGCTCCTACGAGCAGTACTTC. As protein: CASSRDLSSYEQYF.

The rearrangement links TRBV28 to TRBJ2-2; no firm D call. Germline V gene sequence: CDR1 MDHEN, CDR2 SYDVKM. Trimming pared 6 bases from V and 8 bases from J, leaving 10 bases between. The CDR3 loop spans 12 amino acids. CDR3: CASSEQMGELFF. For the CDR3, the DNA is TGTGCCAGCAGCGAACAAATGGGGGAGCTGTTTTTT.

The CDR3 reads CSAFSGGDYEQYF. The CDR3 coding sequence is TGCAGTGCCTTTAGCGGAGGGGACTACGAGCAGTACTTC. V usage is TRBV20-1 and J usage is TRBJ2-1, with a possible D match to TRBD2 (6 bases). The end of the DNA is better explained by TRBJ2-7, so the J call may be wrong. CDR1 and CDR2 (germline): DFQATT, SNEGSKA (reference sequence). The CDR3 consists of 13 residues.

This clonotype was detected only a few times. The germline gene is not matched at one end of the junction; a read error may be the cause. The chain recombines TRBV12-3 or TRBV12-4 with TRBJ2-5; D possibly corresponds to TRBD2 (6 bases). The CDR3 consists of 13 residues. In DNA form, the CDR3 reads TGTGCCAGCAGTCTAGCGATTGAAGTAGGGCAGTACTTC. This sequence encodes CASSLAIEVGQYF.

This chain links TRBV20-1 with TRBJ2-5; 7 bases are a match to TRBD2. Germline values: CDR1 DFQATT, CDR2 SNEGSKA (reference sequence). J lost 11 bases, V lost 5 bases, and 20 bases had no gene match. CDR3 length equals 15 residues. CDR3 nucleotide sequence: TGCAGTGCTCTTACCACCGTGAGCGGGATAGGGGAGCAGTACTTC. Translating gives CSALTTVSGIGEQYF.